This TCR beta chain was recorded in a study of response to subunit inactivated influenza vaccine (dated by TCRdb to between 2018 and 2020). Study-wide context: The study used deep quantitative T cell receptor repertoire profiling to track responses to a trivalent subunit inactivated influenza vaccine. On the study overall, not on this receptor specifically: The authors proposed that each seasonal influenza vaccination may bring in only a limited number of new T cells.

The library was built by means of RT-PCR. Instrument on record: Illumina HiSeq 2500. TCRdb reprocessed the public reads (quality trimming at Q25 with fastp, clone calling with MiXCR) and kept in-frame beta chains. Identical CDR3 proteins give one entry, which carries the most common genes and DNA. The table for this sample lists fewer than 600,000 distinct CDR3 sequences; roughly 7.9% of them were counted only once. The ten largest clones represent around 12% of the sample. Trimming removed 6 bases from V and 7 bases from J, leaving 16 bases between the germline ends. From the cysteine through the phenylalanine, the CDR3 covers 14 amino acids. The only DNA kept is the CDR3, 42 bases in frame from the first base. CDR1 and CDR2 are read off the germline V gene (reference sequence) as DFQATT and SNEGSKA. This clonotype was counted a few times. This receptor's antigen is unknown. Base qualities are not provided; no much larger clone lies one nucleotide away.

Source: PBMCs from blood, taken around 25 months after vaccination. The chain joins TRBV20-1 to TRBJ1-6, and possibly TRBD1, on 5 matching bases. This clonotype originated in a man aged 50 to 75 who received an inactivated influenza vaccine. Donor details come from another sample of the same person, matched by shared clones. In nucleotides, the sequence is TGCAGTGCAAGAAGTCTACGGGACAATTCACCCCTCCACTTT. It is translated as CSARSLRDNSPLHF.